The clone carrying this TCR beta chain was seen a handful of times. This sample is part of a study of blood T cell repertoires in COVID-19. Study overall: Acute and convalescent COVID-19 specimens originated in the United States, Italy and Spain. From T cells, B-cell-depleted T cells, or PBMCs came the material, which was cDNA or gDNA.

The authors' processing: Using reference gene primer amplification, nucleated cell counts were estimated. The data were produced by immunoSEQ multiplex PCR, yet TCRdb's version contains in-frame clones alone and is incomplete. That table gives V, J and clone size, and the DNA gave D and trimming. The sample consists of about 120,000 clones, roughly 75% of them appearing once. The TCR originated in a man aged 55 to 70 with active or convalescent COVID-19. The sample consisted of peripheral blood.

CDR3 in DNA: TGTGCCAGCTCATTTCTACAGGACAACTTGGCTAACTATGGCTACACCTTC. It yields the protein CASSFLQDNLANYGYTF. The chain links TRBV18 to TRBJ1-2, with D possibly matching TRBD1 (5 bases). Germline CDR1 is KGHSH and CDR2 is LQKENI. The CDR3 runs to 17 residues. V was pared by 5 bases and J by 0 bases, with 19 bases between.